The 3 T cell receptor beta chains in this list originate from one sample, sequenced in a study of blood T cells in healthy people across ages. Primed by a sample-barcoded 5' primer and a J-beta primer mix, a second PCR proceeded for roughly 6 to 12 cycles. TCRdb redid the calling of the 5' RACE reads with MiXCR, one entry per CDR3 protein. Seen here are about 1,600,000 distinct CDR3 sequences, roughly 45% observed once, and the top ten hold under 8%. Material: blood. The receptors stem from a woman aged 18-29 years in good health.

The chain is built from TRBV20-1 and TRBJ1-1, with 7 bases fitting TRBD1. CDR1 is DFQATT and CDR2 is SNEGSKA in the germline V gene (reference sequence). V lost 6 bases to trimming and J lost 1 base; unmatched junction nucleotides: 5. CDR3 length: 13 residues. In nucleotides, the CDR3 is TGCAGTGCCGCCGGGACAGAGAACACTGAAGCTTTCTTT. Translation gives CSAAGTENTEAFF.

V usage is TRBV4-2 and J usage is TRBJ2-7, with a tentative D call TRBD1 (5 bases). Per the germline V gene, CDR1 is LGHNA and CDR2 is YNFKEQ. Trimming shortened V by 3 bases and J by 2 bases, and 14 bases separated the two germline ends. The CDR3 is made up of 15 amino acids. The chain's CDR3 is CASSQPRQGTYEQYF. The CDR3, as DNA: TGTGCCAGCAGCCAGCCGAGGCAGGGAACCTACGAGCAGTACTTC.

This clonotype was observed a handful of times. The V and J genes are TRBV20-1 and TRBJ2-3; D may be TRBD2 (5 bases). This CDR3 has 16 residues. Looked up from germline, CDR1 is DFQATT and CDR2 is SNEGSKA (reference sequence). V was shortened by 6 bases and J by 4 bases, with 23 bases between the two germline ends. CDR3 sequence reads: CSAQGGRSRTADTQYF. The CDR3 nucleotides read TGCAGTGCGCAAGGCGGGCGTAGCCGAACCGCAGATACGCAGTATTTT.